This T cell receptor beta chain appears in the sequencing data of a study of post-analysis software for immune sequencing data. Study-wide results and limits: Relative to controls, patients had several TRBV segments at higher frequency, with TRBV5-6, TRBV5-1 and TRBV20-1 among these. Relative to controls, patients with multiple sclerosis showed significantly lower normalized Chao1 diversity.

As to this clonotype: Its antigen remains unidentified.

Each TCR beta cDNA library carried unique molecular identifiers. TCRdb recomputed calls from the PCR reads with MiXCR, one row per CDR3 protein. The sample carries around 710,000 distinct CDR3 sequences, just over 45% recorded once. Trimming took 8 bases from V and 8 from J, leaving 18 bases between them. The germline CDR1 and CDR2 sequences are MNHEY and SMNVEV (reference sequence). This CDR3 is 14 amino acids long. This receptor was obtained from a girl aged 5 to 17 with multiple sclerosis. Sequenced sample: blood. This chain links TRBV27 with TRBJ1-4; no firm D call. CDR3 residues: CASGPGIGREKLFF. The CDR3 DNA is TGTGCCAGCGGTCCGGGGATTGGGAGAGAAAAACTGTTTTTT.